The source of this T cell receptor beta chain is a study of cytomegalovirus exposure and HLA in healthy donors. Study-wide results and limits: The authors assumed roughly uniform sequencing depth across donors for presence/absence analyses. A later analysis linked a missense DCLRE1C variant to TCR beta V- and J-gene trimming.

Trimming stripped 2 bases from V and 3 bases from J, with 7 bases between. CDR1 is SGHTA, CDR2 FQGTGA, per germline. The CDR3 contains 13 residues. To note about this clone: The antigen remains undetermined.

As for the donors, each was a healthy bone marrow donor. The PCR ran on 60 Vbeta and 13 Jbeta primers. How the authors handled the data: Later, an analysis found 75 million to 90 million unique TCR beta chains, and around 12 million of these were shared. Clones were sequenced by immunoSEQ multiplex PCR, and TCRdb holds only the in-frame ones, with some missing. V and J calls and clone size are given by that table; D and trimming were obtained from the DNA. Among around 180,000 clones, about 72% were seen once, and the ten largest hold around 1.5%. This rearrangement joins TRBV7-3 to TRBJ1-1; D uncertain. This TCR derives from a girl aged 10 to 17 in good health and CMV-seronegative. The specimen sequenced was PBMCs. Written as DNA, the CDR3 is TGTGCCAGCAGCTTATTCGGGGACACTGAAGCTTTCTTT. This encodes CASSLFGDTEAFF.